What follows are 24 T cell receptor beta chains derived from one specimen sequenced in a study of blood T cells in healthy people across ages. A second PCR, run for roughly 7 to 11 cycles, used a sample-barcoded 5' primer plus a J-beta primer mix. TCRdb called the 5' RACE reads again in MiXCR, with one record for every CDR3 protein. There are about 650,000 distinct CDR3 sequences in the sample; about 34% occur only once, and 15% to 17% lies in the top ten. Sequenced sample: blood. These receptors were collected from a woman aged 80 or older in good health.

CDR3 sequence reads: CASSPGQGCYGYTF. CDR3 DNA: TGTGCCAGCTCTCCTGGACAGGGATGTTATGGCTACACCTTC. The genes are TRBV18 and TRBJ1-2; TRBD1 matches 8 bases. Germline loops: CDR1 KGHSH, CDR2 LQKENI. CDR3 length equals 14 residues. Trimming cost V 6 bases and J 5 bases; bases outside gene matches: 8.

As regards this clonotype: A much larger clone sits a single nucleotide away, making a read error possible. The chain uses TRBV6-1 and TRBJ2-3; weak D call: TRBD2 (7 bases). CDR3 length: 13 residues. The germline CDR1 and CDR2 sequences are MNHNS and SASEGT. V was cut by 8 bases and J by 3 bases, with 12 bases left in between. The CDR3 DNA is TGTGCCAGCGCGGAGGGGGGGACAGATACGCAGTATTTT. This encodes CASAEGGTDTQYF.

The sample holds many counts of this clonotype. The chain joins TRBV5-6 to TRBJ2-5; possibly TRBD1 for D (7 bases). With 1 base removed from V and 3 bases from J, the gap between germline ends came to 16 bases. There are 16 residues in the CDR3. The germline V gene has CDR1 SGHDT and CDR2 YYEEEE. The CDR3 DNA reads TGTGCCAGCAGCTTGCCAGGGGGGTCAGAAAAAGAGACCCAGTACTTC. This encodes CASSLPGGSEKETQYF.

The rearrangement links TRBV5-1 to TRBJ2-7; TRBD1 is a possible D gene (6 bases). Germline CDR1 reads SGHRS; CDR2 reads YFSETQ. Trimming removed 4 bases from V and 5 bases from J, with 19 bases in between. This CDR3 is 15 amino acids long. CDR3 protein: CASSPRTGTLDEQYF. The CDR3 DNA follows: TGCGCCAGCAGCCCTCGCACCGGGACACTCGACGAGCAGTACTTC.

This clonotype came up many times. This rearrangement joins TRBV12-3 or TRBV12-4 to TRBJ1-5, with 7 bases identical to TRBD1. This CDR3 is built from 14 residues. The ends lost 5 bases at V and 2 bases at J; junction bases unmatched: 3. The CDR3 is CASSLGQGNQPQHF. The CDR3, as DNA: TGTGCCAGCAGTCTCGGACAGGGCAATCAGCCCCAGCATTTT.

Points on this clonotype: A single base separates this from a much larger clone, so it may be a read error. The chain recombines TRBV3-1 with TRBJ2-7; a weak D match, TRBD2 (7 bases). Germline CDR1 and CDR2: LGHDT and YNNKEL (reference sequence). The CDR3 totals 14 residues. CDR3: CAGSQEGGAVEQYF. The CDR3 DNA follows: TGTGCCGGCAGCCAGGAAGGGGGGGCCGTCGAGCAGTACTTC.

The table lists this clonotype with many counts. The chain combines TRBV5-5 with TRBJ2-7; no definite D call. Germline V lookup: CDR1 SGHKS, CDR2 YYEKEE (reference sequence). Trimming left V 1 base short and J 1 base short, with 9 bases between. This CDR3 region has 14 residues. The chain's CDR3 is CASSLSRVSYEQYF. The CDR3 DNA sequence: TGTGCCAGCAGCTTGAGCCGGGTATCCTACGAGCAGTACTTC.

Of note for this clonotype: One junction end disagrees with the germline gene, perhaps due to a read error. The chain links TRBV9 to TRBJ2-7, with TRBD2 matching 7 bases. The CDR3 is 9 residues long. Germline V lookup: CDR1 SGDLS, CDR2 YYNGEE. The CDR3 DNA sequence: TGTGCCAGCAGCCTGGGGAGGGGCTTC. Its translation is CASSLGRGF.

With regard to this clonotype: One end of the junction fails to match germline, which may point to a read error. V usage is TRBV7-8 and J usage is TRBJ1-5; TRBD1 aligns across 9 bases. This CDR3 has 14 residues. Germline CDR1 SGHVS, CDR2 FQNEAQ. CDR3 in DNA: TGTGCCAGCAGCGGGACGGACAGGGGTCAGCCCCGGCATTTT. Encoded protein: CASSGTDRGQPRHF. Using reference TRBV7-8 and TRBJ1-5 for the parts outside the CDR3, the full variable domain is GAGVSQSPRYKVAKRGQDVALRCDPISGHVSLFWYQQALGQGPEFLTYFQNEAQLDKSGLPSDRFFAERPEGSVSTLKIQRTQQEDSAVYLCASSGTDRGQPRHFGDGTRLSIL.

V usage is TRBV6-1 and J usage is TRBJ1-3; tentative D call: TRBD1 (5 bases). The CDR3 consists of 15 residues. Trimming removed 7 bases at V and 0 bases at J, with 13 bases between. The germline V gene has CDR1 MNHNS and CDR2 SASEGT. The CDR3 region is CASKNRDGSGNTIYF. The DNA of the CDR3 is TGTGCCAGCAAAAACCGGGACGGCTCTGGAAACACCATATATTTT.

This clonotype was seen repeatedly, ten times or more. The V gene is TRBV6-2 or TRBV6-3, the J gene TRBJ2-7, with D unresolved. Deletions cut 8 bases from V and 3 bases from J, with 8 bases between. From germline, CDR1 is MNHEY and CDR2 SVGEGT. This CDR3 spans 11 amino acids. The CDR3 sequence is CASGRVYEQYF. Here the CDR3 DNA reads TGTGCCAGCGGCCGGGTCTACGAGCAGTACTTC.

This clonotype came up many times. The rearrangement links TRBV5-1 to TRBJ2-4; 10 bases agree with TRBD1. With V trimmed by 4 bases and J by 10 bases, 8 bases remained unmatched. Germline CDR1 is SGHRS and CDR2 is YFSETQ. The CDR3 has 14 residues. CDR3 coding DNA: TGCGCCAGCAGCCGAGTTGGACAGGGGGGAATTCAGTACTTC. It yields the protein CASSRVGQGGIQYF. The variable domain in full, with the rest retrieved from reference TRBV5-1 and TRBJ2-4, is KAGVTQTPRYLIKTRGQQVTLSCSPISGHRSVSWYQQTPGQGLQFLFEYFSETQRNKGNFPGRFSGRQFSNSRSEMNVSTLELGDSALYLCASSRVGQGGIQYFGAGTRLSVL.

Many counts were recorded for this clonotype. This chain joins TRBV5-4 and TRBJ2-7; D not certain. The CDR3 length is 13 residues. Looked up from germline, CDR1 is SGHNT and CDR2 is YYREEE (reference sequence). The germline V and J ends were trimmed by 0 bases and 3 bases, with 7 bases remaining between them. The CDR3 bases are TGTGCCAGCAGCTTGGGAGTCAGCTACGAGCAGTACTTC. Translating gives CASSLGVSYEQYF. The variable domain in full, completed from reference TRBV5-4 and TRBJ2-7, reads ETGVTQSPTHLIKTRGQQVTLRCSSQSGHNTVSWYQQALGQGPQFIFQYYREEENGRGNFPPRFSGLQFPNYSSELNVNALELDDSALYLCASSLGVSYEQYFGPGTRLTVT.

The rearrangement joins TRBV5-1 to TRBJ1-4; D not certain. V was pared by 0 bases and J by 8 bases, with 11 bases between. Germline lookup yields CDR1 SGHRS and CDR2 YFSETQ. There are 14 residues in the CDR3. CDR3 region: CASSLEPAREKLFF. CDR3 nucleotide sequence: TGCGCCAGCAGCTTGGAACCAGCCCGGGAAAAACTGTTTTTT.

The chain combines TRBV12-3 or TRBV12-4 with TRBJ1-3; D remains ambiguous. Trimming pared 6 bases from V and 2 bases from J, leaving 11 bases between. There are 14 residues in the CDR3. The CDR3 nucleotides are TGTGCCAGCAGCCGTATCGGAGCTGGAAACACCATATATTTT. Residues: CASSRIGAGNTIYF.

This clonotype was seen just once. CDR3 amino acids: CSADTYRDRDSYGYTF. The CDR3 coding sequence is TGCAGTGCCGATACTTACCGGGACAGAGATTCGTATGGCTACACCTTC. The rearrangement uses TRBV20-1 and TRBJ1-2, with TRBD1 matching over 7 bases. After removal of 6 bases from V and 5 bases from J, the junction contained 18 bases not matched to a gene. The CDR3 runs to 16 residues. From germline, CDR1 is DFQATT and CDR2 SNEGSKA (reference sequence).

A few counts support this clonotype. The rearrangement links TRBV5-6 to TRBJ1-5; tentative D call: TRBD1 (6 bases). The CDR3 loop spans 14 amino acids. Trimming removed 1 base from V and 7 bases from J, with 12 bases in between. Germline V gives CDR1 SGHDT, CDR2 YYEEEE. The CDR3 protein is CASSLRGGWQPQHF. As DNA, the CDR3 is TGTGCCAGCAGCTTGAGGGGGGGCTGGCAGCCCCAGCATTTT.

This clonotype was observed many times. CDR3 loop: CSVETPYYGYTF. CDR3 bases: TGCAGCGTTGAGACACCCTACTATGGCTACACCTTC. The chain couples TRBV29-1 to TRBJ1-2; D uncertain. This CDR3 is built from 12 residues. V gave up 3 bases and J gave up 3 bases, with 8 bases separating them. Germline CDR1 SQVTM, CDR2 ANQGSEA.

At least ten counts were recorded for this clonotype. The V and J genes are TRBV20-1 and TRBJ2-7; 8 positions agree with TRBD1. The CDR3 is made up of 13 amino acids. V lost 6 bases, J lost 0 bases, and 4 bases stayed unmatched. The germline V gene has CDR1 DFQATT and CDR2 SNEGSKA (reference sequence). In DNA form, the CDR3 reads TGCAGTGCCTTACAGGGGGGCTCCTACGAGCAGTACTTC. Its protein product is CSALQGGSYEQYF.

This clonotype was detected a few times. V gene TRBV6-1 combines with J gene TRBJ2-5; D remains unclear. CDR1 and CDR2 from the germline V gene are MNHNS and SASEGT. V was clipped by 2 bases and J by 7 bases, with 17 bases between them. The CDR3 is 15 amino acids. CDR3 protein: CASSETKAAVGTQYF. The CDR3 DNA is TGTGCCAGCAGTGAAACAAAGGCCGCCGTGGGGACCCAGTACTTC.

This clonotype occurred a few times. Possible read error: a much larger clone is one base away. The chain employs TRBV7-2 and TRBJ1-2; 10 positions agree with TRBD1. V lost 3 bases, J lost 7 bases, and 2 bases stayed unmatched. Germline V CDR1 and CDR2: SGHTA, FQGNSA. The CDR3 runs to 13 residues. CDR3 region: CASSLGQGPGYTF. The CDR3 DNA follows: TGTGCCAGCAGCTTGGGACAGGGGCCTGGCTACACCTTC.

The rearrangement joins TRBV15 to TRBJ2-3; 7 nucleotides align to TRBD1. Trimming took 9 bases from V and 3 from J; bases not matched to a gene: 9. CDR1 and CDR2 from the germline V gene are LNHNV and YYDKDF (reference sequence). There are 14 residues in the CDR3. The chain's CDR3 is CATLGGLGTDTQYF. The DNA of the CDR3 is TGTGCCACATTAGGGGGCCTAGGGACAGATACGCAGTATTTT.

Worth noting for this clonotype: This clone may be a read error of a much larger clone one base away. V and J are TRBV7-7 and TRBJ2-5; the match to TRBD1 covers 10 bases. This CDR3 region has 15 residues. In germline, CDR1 is SSHAT, CDR2 FNYEAQ (reference sequence). The CDR3 loop reads CASSPGGQGFDEQYF. In DNA form, the CDR3 reads TGTGCTAGCAGCCCAGGGGGACAGGGGTTCGATGAGCAGTACTTC.

In this sample, this clonotype turned up a few times. V is TRBV10-2 and J is TRBJ1-1; 8 nucleotides align to TRBD1. After removal of 1 base from V and 6 bases from J, the junction contained 4 bases not matched to a gene. The CDR3 totals 14 residues. Germline V gene sequence: CDR1 WSHSY, CDR2 SAAADI. The CDR3, as DNA: TGCGCCAGCAGTGAGTGGGGGGACAGGCCTGAAGCTTTCTTT. Translating it yields CASSEWGDRPEAFF.